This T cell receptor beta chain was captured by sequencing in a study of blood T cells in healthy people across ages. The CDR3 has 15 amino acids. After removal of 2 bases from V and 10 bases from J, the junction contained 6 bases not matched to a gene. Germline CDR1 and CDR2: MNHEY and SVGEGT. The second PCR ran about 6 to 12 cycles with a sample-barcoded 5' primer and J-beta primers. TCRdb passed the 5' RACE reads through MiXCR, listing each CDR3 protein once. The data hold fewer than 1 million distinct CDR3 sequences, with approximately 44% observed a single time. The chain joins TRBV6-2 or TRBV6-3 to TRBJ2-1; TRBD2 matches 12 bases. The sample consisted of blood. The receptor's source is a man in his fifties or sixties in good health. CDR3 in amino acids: CASSYGLAGRGEQFF. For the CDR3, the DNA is TGTGCCAGCAGTTACGGACTAGCGGGGAGGGGCGAGCAGTTCTTC.